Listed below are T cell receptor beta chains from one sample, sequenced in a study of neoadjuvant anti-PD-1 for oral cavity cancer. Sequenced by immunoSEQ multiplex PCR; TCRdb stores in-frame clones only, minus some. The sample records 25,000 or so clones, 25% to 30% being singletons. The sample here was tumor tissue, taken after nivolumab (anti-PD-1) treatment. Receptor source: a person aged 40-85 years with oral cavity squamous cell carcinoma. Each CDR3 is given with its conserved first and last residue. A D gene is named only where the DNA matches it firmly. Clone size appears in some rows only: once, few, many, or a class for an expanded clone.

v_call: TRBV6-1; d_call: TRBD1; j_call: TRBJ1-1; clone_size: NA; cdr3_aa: CASSWDRDRTEAFF; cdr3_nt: TGTGCCAGCAGCTGGGACAGGGACCGCACTGAAGCTTTCTTT
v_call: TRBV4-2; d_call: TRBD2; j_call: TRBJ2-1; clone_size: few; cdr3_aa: CASSQDQGLRGDEQFF; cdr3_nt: TGTGCCAGCAGCCAAGACCAGGGACTACGAGGGGATGAGCAGTTCTTC
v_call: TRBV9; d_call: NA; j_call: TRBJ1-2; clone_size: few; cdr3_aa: CASSGHLLGTNYGYTF; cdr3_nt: TGTGCCAGCAGCGGACACTTGCTAGGAACTAACTATGGCTACACCTTC
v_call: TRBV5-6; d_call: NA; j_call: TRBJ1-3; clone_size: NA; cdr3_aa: CASSRPQGPGNTIYF; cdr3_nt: TGTGCCAGCAGCCGTCCACAGGGCCCTGGAAACACCATATATTTT
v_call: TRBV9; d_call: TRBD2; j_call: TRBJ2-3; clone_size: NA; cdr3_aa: CASSVTEGFSGRRTDTQYF; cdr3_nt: TGTGCCAGCAGCGTGACGGAGGGATTTAGCGGGAGAAGAACAGATACGCAGTATTTT
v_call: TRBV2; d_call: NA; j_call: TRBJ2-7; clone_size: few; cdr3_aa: CASMAVYEQYF; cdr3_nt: TGTGCCAGCATGGCAGTTTACGAGCAGTACTTC
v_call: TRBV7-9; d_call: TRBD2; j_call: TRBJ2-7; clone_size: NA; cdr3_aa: CASRTSGSLYEQYF; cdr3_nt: TGTGCCAGCAGGACTAGCGGGAGTCTCTACGAGCAGTACTTC
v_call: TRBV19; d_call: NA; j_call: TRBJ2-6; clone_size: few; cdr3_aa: CASSPQGQTYSGANVLTF; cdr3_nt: TGTGCCAGTAGTCCTCAGGGCCAGACTTACTCTGGGGCCAACGTCCTGACTTTC
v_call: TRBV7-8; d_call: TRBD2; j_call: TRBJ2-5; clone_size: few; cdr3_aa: CASSLTGTSIETQYF; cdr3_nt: TGTGCCAGCAGCTTAACCGGGACTAGCATTGAGACCCAGTACTTC
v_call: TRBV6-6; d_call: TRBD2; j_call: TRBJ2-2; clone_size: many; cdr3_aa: CASSAAGVSIGELFF; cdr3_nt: TGTGCCAGCAGTGCAGCGGGAGTTTCAATTGGGGAGCTGTTTTTT
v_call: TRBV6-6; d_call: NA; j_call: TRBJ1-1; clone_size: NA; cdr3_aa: CASRAVDGTEAFF; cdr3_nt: TGTGCCAGCAGGGCTGTGGATGGCACTGAAGCTTTCTTT